What follows are 24 T cell receptor beta chains derived from one specimen sequenced in a study of blood T cell repertoires in COVID-19. Data came from immunoSEQ multiplex PCR; TCRdb stores just in-frame clones and leaves some out. The profile shows some 240,000 clones, 70% to 90% of them singletons. The sample comprised peripheral blood. These receptors originate from a human donor in a cohort sampled during active COVID-19.

The CDR3 loop is CASSPRGFPPIYEQYF. In nucleotides, the CDR3 is TGTGCCAGTAGTCCCCGGGGGTTCCCCCCTATCTACGAGCAGTACTTC. The genes are TRBV19 and TRBJ2-7; TRBD2 is a possible D gene (6 bases). CDR1 is LNHDA and CDR2 is SQIVND in the germline V gene (reference sequence). Trimming cost V 5 bases and J 3 bases, with 20 bases left between them. The CDR3 sequence is 16 residues long.

The rearrangement uses TRBV11-2 and TRBJ2-1; 10 nucleotides match TRBD2. V shed 3 bases, J shed 11 bases, and the junction held 13 bases outside the gene matches. This CDR3 is built from 16 residues. The germline V gene encodes CDR1 SGHAT and CDR2 FQNNGV. The CDR3 DNA reads TGTGCCAGCAGCTTCCCGCGAGTAGTAGCGGGAGGACAGCAGTTCTTC. It specifies CASSFPRVVAGGQQFF.

The rearrangement joins TRBV7-9 to TRBJ1-2; no reliable D call. V gave up 5 bases and J gave up 7 bases, with 8 bases separating them. The length of the CDR3 is 11 residues. Looked up from germline, CDR1 is SEHNR and CDR2 is FQNEAQ (reference sequence). The CDR3 spells CASSREGGYTF. CDR3 DNA sequence: TGTGCCAGCAGCCGGGAGGGTGGCTACACCTTC.

The genes are TRBV6-2 or TRBV6-3 and TRBJ1-5, with TRBD1 matching 7 bases. The ends lost 4 bases at V and 4 bases at J; junction bases unmatched: 7. The CDR3 is made up of 15 amino acids. Looked up from germline, CDR1 is MNHEY and CDR2 is SVGEGT. In nucleotides, the CDR3 is TGTGCCAGCAGTTCCAGGGGGAATCCTAATCAGCCCCAGCATTTT. Protein product: CASSSRGNPNQPQHF.

A remark on this clone: This CDR3 is also generated by other DNA sequences in the sample. J is TRBJ1-6 and V is TRBV28; 11 bases are shared with TRBD1. The CDR3 totals 14 residues. Per germline, CDR1 MDHEN and CDR2 SYDVKM. V was clipped by 6 bases and J by 10 bases; unmatched bases: 5. CDR3 residues: CASSPGQGGSPLHF. The DNA of the CDR3 is TGTGCCAGCAGCCCGGGACAGGGGGGCTCACCCCTCCACTTT.

The chain joins TRBV4-3 to TRBJ1-2; 11 nucleotides agree with TRBD1. The junction had 2 bases not matched to a gene; V was cut back by 3 bases and J by 8 bases. The germline V gene has CDR1 LGHNA and CDR2 YSLEER. There are 13 residues in the CDR3. Here the CDR3 reads CASSHGQGAGYTF. The CDR3 nucleotides are TGCGCCAGCAGCCACGGACAGGGGGCGGGCTACACCTTC.

Only a few counts were recorded for this clone. The chain uses TRBV28 and TRBJ2-2, with 7 bases fitting TRBD1. The CDR3 sequence is 16 residues long. The germline gives CDR1 MDHEN, CDR2 SYDVKM. Germline trimming cut 6 bases from V and 3 bases from J; bases unmatched to any gene: 10. CDR3 residues: CASRGENDRDTGELFF. As DNA, the CDR3 is TGTGCCAGCAGGGGGGAGAATGACAGGGACACCGGGGAGCTGTTTTTT.

The rearrangement uses TRBV20-1 and TRBJ2-7; D gene ambiguous. Germline-derived CDR1 and CDR2 are DFQATT and SNEGSKA (reference sequence). The CDR3 loop spans 10 amino acids. V lost 3 bases, J lost 3 bases, and 3 bases lay in between. The DNA of the CDR3 is TGCAGTGCTAGCCACTACGAGCAGTACTTC. Translating it yields CSASHYEQYF.

A few counts support this clone. The chain combines TRBV4-1 with TRBJ1-1, with TRBD1 as a possible D gene (5 bases). Deletions cut 5 bases from V and 0 bases from J, with 10 bases between. The germline gives CDR1 MGHRA, CDR2 YSYEKL. CDR3 length: 14 amino acids. The CDR3 DNA reads as TGCGCCAGCAGCTTACAGGCTATGAACACTGAAGCTTTCTTT. Amino acid sequence: CASSLQAMNTEAFF.

This clone has a count of ten or more. J is TRBJ2-1 and V is TRBV27, with 10 positions matching TRBD2. Germline assignment: CDR1 MNHEY and CDR2 SMNVEV (reference sequence). CDR3 length equals 15 residues. The ends lost 3 bases at V and 8 bases at J; junction bases unmatched: 7. The CDR3 DNA reads as TGTGCCAGCAGTTTTGGTCTAGCGGGAGTGGATGAGCAGTTCTTC. Translating it yields CASSFGLAGVDEQFF.

This clone showed up just once. This sequence joins TRBV19 and TRBJ1-6; TRBD1 is a possible D gene (5 bases). The germline V gene encodes CDR1 LNHDA and CDR2 SQIVND (reference sequence). V lost 6 bases, J lost 7 bases, and 16 bases lay in between. This CDR3 spans 15 amino acids. The CDR3 spells CASRTDSPWNSPLHF. CDR3 DNA sequence: TGTGCCAGTAGAACCGACAGTCCCTGGAATTCACCCCTCCACTTT.

This chain uses TRBV7-9 with TRBJ1-3, with TRBD1 identical over 9 bases. The V gene's germline CDR1 is SEHNR and CDR2 FQNEAQ (reference sequence). J lost 8 bases, V lost 4 bases, and 6 bases had no gene match. The CDR3 has 14 amino acids. The CDR3 DNA reads as TGTGCCAGCAGCTGGGGACAGGGATATGACACCATATATTTT. Translated: CASSWGQGYDTIYF.

This clone was observed a single time. The chain recombines TRBV12-3 or TRBV12-4 with TRBJ2-5; TRBD2 matches 9 bases. The CDR3 has 12 residues. Unmatched junction bases numbered 2, after V lost 7 bases and J lost 5 bases. The CDR3, as DNA: TGTGCCAGCAAGGCGGGAGGGGAGACCCAGTACTTC. This gives the protein CASKAGGETQYF.

V gene TRBV7-2 combines with J gene TRBJ2-3; no clear D. The germline V gene has CDR1 SGHTA and CDR2 FQGNSA. V was pared by 6 bases and J by 0 bases, with 10 bases between. The CDR3 is 14 residues long. In DNA form, the CDR3 reads TGTGCCAGCAGGCAGACTTCAAGCACAGATACGCAGTATTTT. Amino acid sequence: CASRQTSSTDTQYF.

V is TRBV14 and J is TRBJ2-1, with 13 bases identical to TRBD2. The V and J ends lost 4 bases and 13 bases, in that order; junction bases with no gene match: 13. This CDR3 is 16 amino acids long. Germline CDR1 is SGHDN and CDR2 is FVKESK. CDR3 in amino acids: CASSLLGTGTSGIQFF. The CDR3 DNA reads TGTGCCAGCAGCCTACTCGGTACCGGGACTAGCGGGATTCAGTTCTTC.

The chain links TRBV19 to TRBJ2-3; D might be TRBD2 (6 bases). Germline CDR1 and CDR2: LNHDA and SQIVND (reference sequence). CDR3 length: 18 residues. Trimming took off 0 bases at V and 0 bases at J, with 16 bases between the two ends. CDR3 residues: CASSIDTSIGQSTDTQYF. CDR3 coding DNA: TGTGCCAGTAGTATAGATACTAGCATCGGACAAAGCACAGATACGCAGTATTTT.

This clone was seen at least ten times. This chain links TRBV6-6 with TRBJ1-1; D possibly corresponds to TRBD1 (6 bases). Deletions cut 7 bases from V and 2 bases from J, with 14 bases between. Germline V lookup: CDR1 MNHNY, CDR2 SVGAGI (reference sequence). CDR3 length: 14 amino acids. The CDR3 DNA sequence: TGTGCCAGCAATCCGACAGGCGGTAACACTGAAGCTTTCTTT. Protein sequence: CASNPTGGNTEAFF.

This chain connects TRBV29-1 to TRBJ1-1; D is unresolved. Germline loops: CDR1 SQVTM, CDR2 ANQGSEA. V shed 4 bases and J shed 1 base, with 10 bases lying between them. The CDR3 runs 13 residues. CDR3: CSVGLAENTEAFF. The CDR3 DNA follows: TGCAGCGTTGGGTTAGCGGAGAACACTGAAGCTTTCTTT.

The rearrangement joins TRBV11-1 to TRBJ1-1; D is undetermined. The CDR3 runs 13 residues. Trimming removed 3 bases at V and 7 bases at J, with 12 bases between. Germline values: CDR1 SGHAT, CDR2 FQDESV (reference sequence). The CDR3 DNA follows: TGTGCCAGCAGCTTTTCAAGATTTAGTGAAGCTTTCTTT. It translates to CASSFSRFSEAFF.

The gene calls are TRBV7-9 and TRBJ1-2, with a tentative D call TRBD1 (5 bases). V was shortened by 1 base and J by 7 bases, with 13 bases between the two germline ends. Germline CDR1 and CDR2: SEHNR and FQNEAQ (reference sequence). The CDR3 consists of 14 residues. The CDR3 protein is CASSLGRVYGGYTF. The DNA for the CDR3 is TGTGCCAGCAGCTTAGGCAGGGTTTACGGTGGCTACACCTTC.

The rearrangement joins TRBV20-1 to TRBJ1-2; perhaps TRBD1 as D (5 bases). CDR1 and CDR2 from the germline V gene are DFQATT and SNEGSKA (reference sequence). The CDR3 is 12 amino acids. V was pared by 3 bases and J by 8 bases, with 13 bases between. The CDR3 reads CSASLRGSGYTF. CDR3 bases: TGCAGTGCTAGTCTAAGGGGAAGCGGCTACACCTTC.

The J gene is TRBJ1-3, the V gene TRBV27; 7 nucleotides line up with TRBD1. CDR1 is MNHEY and CDR2 is SMNVEV in the germline V gene (reference sequence). J gave up 4 bases and V 1 base, and 1 base lay outside the gene matches. There are 14 residues in the CDR3. DNA of the CDR3: TGTGCCAGCAGTTTATACAGGGGAGGAAACACCATATATTTT. This gives the protein CASSLYRGGNTIYF.

This clone was detected only a few times. The chain couples TRBV2 to TRBJ1-1, with TRBD1 matching over 11 bases. The CDR3 is 15 amino acids. V shed 8 bases, J shed 1 base, and the junction held 6 bases outside the gene matches. Per germline, CDR1 SNHLY and CDR2 FYNNEI. CDR3 sequence reads: CASGQGASRNTEAFF. In DNA, the CDR3 is TGTGCCAGCGGACAGGGGGCGAGTAGGAACACTGAAGCTTTCTTT.

The chain links TRBV19 to TRBJ2-7; the D gene is possibly TRBD1 (6 bases). CDR3 length: 13 amino acids. The germline V gene encodes CDR1 LNHDA and CDR2 SQIVND (reference sequence). V lost 5 bases to trimming and J lost 3 bases, with 11 bases between them. The CDR3 sequence: CASSGGQNYEQYF. CDR3 DNA: TGTGCCAGTAGTGGGGGACAAAACTACGAGCAGTACTTC.